Only a few counts were recorded for the clone carrying this T cell receptor (beta chain). Its antigen is still unknown. The data were taken from a study of T cells in Graves' hyperthyroidism and ophthalmopathy. At the level of the study: Specimen type is peripheral blood, collected at initial diagnosis prior to any treatment.

Study outcomes and limitations: Most thyroid clonotypes with frequency above 0.001 were detected in blood. From stable hyperthyroidism, ophthalmopathy was set apart by a 13 V-J model.

Amplification of TCR beta CDR3 regions was performed using RNA transcripts as template. Carried out on the TCR CDR3, a first-round RT-PCR used the HTBI primer set. TCRdb passed the multiplex PCR reads through MiXCR, listing each CDR3 protein once. This table holds fewer than 650,000 distinct CDR3 sequences, under 15% found once. Per the germline V gene, CDR1 is SEHNR and CDR2 is FQNEAQ (reference sequence). The CDR3 consists of 15 residues. V was pared by 5 bases and J by 5 bases, with 19 bases between. The sequence derives from a woman aged 40 to 50 with Graves' ophthalmopathy. Material: blood. The chain is built from TRBV7-9 and TRBJ2-7; no firm D call. In DNA, the CDR3 is TGTGCCAGCAGCGCATTCGACCCGGGCCATAACGAGCAGTACTTC. Amino acids: CASSAFDPGHNEQYF.